These 2 T cell receptor beta chains share one sample of origin, sequenced in a study of blood T cell repertoires in COVID-19. Some clones are missing from TCRdb's copy, which holds only in-frame ones; the method was immunoSEQ multiplex PCR. The sample includes more than 150,000 clones, around four fifths of them seen just once. The sequenced sample was PBMCs or T cells enriched from blood (not recorded which). These receptors came from a woman in her forties or fifties who had recovered from COVID-19.

The chain joins TRBV19 to TRBJ1-5; D ambiguous. This CDR3 region has 15 residues. V lost 8 bases, J lost 3 bases, and 17 bases lay in between. Per germline, CDR1 LNHDA and CDR2 SQIVND (reference sequence). CDR3 in DNA: TGTGCCAGTGCCCTTGCTGGGGAGGACAATCAGCCCCAGCATTTT. This codes for CASALAGEDNQPQHF.

In its sample, this clone was seen once. The CDR3 sequence is CASRLGLAGVEFF. In DNA form, the CDR3 reads TGTGCCAGCAGACTAGGACTAGCGGGAGTGGAGTTCTTC. The genes are TRBV7-9 and TRBJ2-1; TRBD2 matches at 13 bases. Germline CDR1 SEHNR, CDR2 FQNEAQ (reference sequence). V lost 6 bases, J lost 14 bases, and 7 bases stayed unmatched. The CDR3 extends over 13 amino acids.